This TCR beta chain was recovered during a study of blood T cell repertoires in COVID-19. On the study more broadly: T cells, B-cell-depleted T cells, or PBMCs provided the cDNA or gDNA that served as material.

V was pared by 1 base and J by 8 bases, with 12 bases between. In germline, CDR1 is SQVTM, CDR2 ANQGSEA. CDR3 length equals 13 residues. As processed by the authors: Cell counts per sample came from amplifying reference gene primers. TCRdb's table, derived via immunoSEQ multiplex PCR, lists solely in-frame clones and lacks some. The V and J calls and clone size are taken from that table; D and trimming were inferred from the DNA. The sample consists of 150,000 to 200,000 clones, roughly 87% of them appearing once. This rearrangement joins TRBV29-1 to TRBJ2-1, with TRBD1 as a possible D gene (5 bases). The sequence was collected from a human donor with acute COVID-19. The donor label of this sample is uncertain. The sequenced sample consisted of PBMCs or T cells enriched from blood (not recorded which). The DNA of the CDR3 is TGCAGCGTTGAAGGGTTAGAGACAGATGAGCAGTTCTTC. Its protein product is CSVEGLETDEQFF.